This T cell receptor (beta chain) came from a study of blood T cell repertoires in COVID-19. Study as a whole: PBMCs, B-cell-depleted T cells, or T cells provided the cDNA or gDNA that made up the material.

Enrollees, about 18 to 95 years old, lived in 25 or so US areas. Profiled with immunoSEQ multiplex PCR; TCRdb holds only in-frame clones, not every one. The table lists 400,000 or so clones, about 87% of them singletons, with around 2% in the top ten. As regards this clone: Different DNA sequences within this sample yield the same CDR3.

Sample: PBMCs or T cells enriched from blood (not recorded which). This clonotype originated in a middle-aged man in a cohort exposed to, infected with or recovered from COVID-19 (not recorded which).

The CDR3 reads CASKRGNQPQHF. The CDR3 region has the DNA TGTGCCAGCAAGAGAGGGAATCAGCCCCAGCATTTT. The J gene is TRBJ1-5, the V gene TRBV2; D is unclear. Trimming took 7 bases from V and 4 from J, leaving 8 bases between them. CDR1 and CDR2 (germline): SNHLY, FYNNEI. The CDR3 extends over 12 amino acids.